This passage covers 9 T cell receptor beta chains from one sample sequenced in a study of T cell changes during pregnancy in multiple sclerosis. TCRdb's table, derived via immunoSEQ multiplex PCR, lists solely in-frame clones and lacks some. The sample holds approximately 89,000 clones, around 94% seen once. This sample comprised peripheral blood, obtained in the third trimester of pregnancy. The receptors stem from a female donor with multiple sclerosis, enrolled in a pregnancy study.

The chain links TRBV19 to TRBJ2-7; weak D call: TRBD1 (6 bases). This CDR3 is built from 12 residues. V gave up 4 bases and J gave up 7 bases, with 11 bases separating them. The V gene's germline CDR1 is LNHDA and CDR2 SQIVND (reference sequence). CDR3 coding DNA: TGTGCCAGTAGTACCGGGACACGGGAGCAGTACTTC. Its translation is CASSTGTREQYF.

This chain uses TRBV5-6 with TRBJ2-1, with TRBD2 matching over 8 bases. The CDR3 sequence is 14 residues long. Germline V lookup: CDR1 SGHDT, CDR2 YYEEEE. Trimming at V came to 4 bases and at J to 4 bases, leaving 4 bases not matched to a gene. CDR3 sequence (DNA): TGTGCCAGCAGCCCTGGACTAGCATACAATGAGCAGTTCTTC. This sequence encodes CASSPGLAYNEQFF.

The CDR3 here is CASSLVSGDYGYTF. In DNA form, the CDR3 reads TGCGCCAGCAGCTTGGTCTCAGGGGACTATGGCTACACCTTC. The gene calls are TRBV5-1 and TRBJ1-2; D perhaps matches TRBD1 (6 bases). The CDR3 totals 14 residues. V was shortened by 0 bases and J by 3 bases, with 9 bases between the two germline ends. CDR1 is SGHRS and CDR2 is YFSETQ in the germline V gene.

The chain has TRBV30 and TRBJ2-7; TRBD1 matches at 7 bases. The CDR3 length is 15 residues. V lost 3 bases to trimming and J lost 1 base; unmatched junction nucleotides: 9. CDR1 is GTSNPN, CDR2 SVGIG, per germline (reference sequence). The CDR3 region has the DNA TGTGCCTGGAGCACCGGGACAGTAAAATCCTACGAGCAGTACTTC. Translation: CAWSTGTVKSYEQYF.

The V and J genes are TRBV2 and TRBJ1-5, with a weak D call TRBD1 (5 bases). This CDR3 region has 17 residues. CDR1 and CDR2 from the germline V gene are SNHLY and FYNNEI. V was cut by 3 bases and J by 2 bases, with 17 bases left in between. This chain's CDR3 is CASSDGRGVIGNQPQHF. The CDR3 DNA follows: TGTGCCAGCAGTGATGGAAGGGGTGTAATCGGCAATCAGCCCCAGCATTTT.

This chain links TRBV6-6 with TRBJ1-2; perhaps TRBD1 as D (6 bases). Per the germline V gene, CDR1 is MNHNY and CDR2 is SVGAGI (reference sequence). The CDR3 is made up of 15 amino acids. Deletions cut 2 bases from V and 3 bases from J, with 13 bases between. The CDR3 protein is CASSYRDNAHYGYTF. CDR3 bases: TGTGCCAGCAGTTACCGGGACAACGCCCACTATGGCTACACCTTC.

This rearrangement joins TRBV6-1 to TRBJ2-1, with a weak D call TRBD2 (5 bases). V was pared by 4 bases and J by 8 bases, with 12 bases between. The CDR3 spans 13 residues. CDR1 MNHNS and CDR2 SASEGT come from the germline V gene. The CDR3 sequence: CASSAGREHEQFF. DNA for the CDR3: TGTGCCAGCAGTGCCGGTAGGGAGCATGAGCAGTTCTTC.

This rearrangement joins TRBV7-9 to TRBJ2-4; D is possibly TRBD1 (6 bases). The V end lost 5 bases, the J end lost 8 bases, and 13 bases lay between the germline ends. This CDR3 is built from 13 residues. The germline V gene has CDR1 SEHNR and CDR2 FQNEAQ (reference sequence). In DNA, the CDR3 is TGTGCCAGCAGCCCACCGGACAGTCACATTCAGTACTTC. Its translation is CASSPPDSHIQYF.

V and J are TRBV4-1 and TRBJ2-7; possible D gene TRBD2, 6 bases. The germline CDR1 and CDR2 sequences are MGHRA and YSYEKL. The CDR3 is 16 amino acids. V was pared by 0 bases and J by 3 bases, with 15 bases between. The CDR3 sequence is CASSQDLRELGYEQYF. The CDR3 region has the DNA TGCGCCAGCAGCCAAGATCTTCGGGAGCTCGGCTACGAGCAGTACTTC.